This TCR beta chain originates from a study of blood T cell repertoires in COVID-19. Study information: Italy, Spain and the United States were the sources of the convalescent and acute COVID-19 samples. T cells, B-cell-depleted T cells, or PBMCs provided the cDNA or gDNA that served as material.

Generated by immunoSEQ multiplex PCR, the TCRdb table keeps only in-frame clones and is missing some. The sample lists around 260,000 clones, about four fifths occurring once. This CDR3 spans 18 amino acids. Germline loops: CDR1 LGHDT, CDR2 YNNKEL (reference sequence). The V gene end was trimmed by 4 bases and the J gene end by 4 bases; junction bases not matched to a gene: 11. The sample taken for sequencing was peripheral blood. This rearrangement joins TRBV3-1 (or the pseudogene TRBV3-2) to TRBJ2-6, with TRBD1 matching 9 bases. The TCR comes from a woman in her forties or fifties who had recovered from COVID-19. The CDR3 spells CASSPPGQGTEGANVLTF. The CDR3 DNA is TGTGCCAGCAGCCCGCCGGGACAGGGAACGGAAGGGGCCAACGTCCTGACTTTC.